The rows below give T cell receptor beta chains drawn from one sample of a study of control samples from healthy donors and cancer patients. The assay was immunoSEQ multiplex PCR, and TCRdb's table has in-frame clones only and misses some. The sample consists of 100,000 to 150,000 clones, roughly 92% of them appearing once. Sequencing used blood. All receptors derive from a man aged 18 to 29 in good health. Both conserved end residues are part of each CDR3. D genes are given only for firm matches. Clone size appears in some rows only: once, few, many, or a class for an expanded clone.

abundance: NA
j_gene: TRBJ2-7
v_gene: TRBV18
d_gene: NA
CDR3aa: CASSPPGLGTYEQYF
CDR3nt: TGTGCCAGCTCACCGCCGGGACTGGGGACCTACGAGCAGTACTTC

abundance: NA
j_gene: TRBJ1-2
v_gene: TRBV2
d_gene: NA
CDR3aa: CASRRAGTGYGYTF
CDR3nt: TGTGCCAGCAGACGGGCAGGGACGGGCTATGGCTACACCTTC

abundance: NA
j_gene: TRBJ2-7
v_gene: TRBV5-6
d_gene: TRBD1
CDR3aa: CASSNLGQAVRDEQYF
CDR3nt: TGTGCCAGCAGCAACCTCGGACAGGCCGTCAGGGACGAGCAGTACTTC

abundance: NA
j_gene: TRBJ2-2
v_gene: TRBV5-6
d_gene: TRBD2
CDR3aa: CASSKSGTSANTGELFF
CDR3nt: TGTGCCAGCAGTAAAAGCGGGACTAGCGCAAACACCGGGGAGCTGTTTTTT

abundance: NA
j_gene: TRBJ1-6
v_gene: TRBV19
d_gene: NA
CDR3aa: CASSIGWGSPLHF
CDR3nt: TGTGCCAGTAGTATTGGTTGGGGTTCACCCCTCCACTTT

abundance: NA
j_gene: TRBJ1-2
v_gene: TRBV10-3
d_gene: TRBD1
CDR3aa: CAISETGGTNYGYTF
CDR3nt: TGTGCCATCAGTGAAACAGGGGGGACTAACTATGGCTACACCTTC

abundance: NA
j_gene: TRBJ2-2
v_gene: TRBV28
d_gene: TRBD1
CDR3aa: CASSLGQLLNTGELFF
CDR3nt: TGTGCCAGCAGTCTGGGACAGCTCTTGAACACCGGGGAGCTGTTTTTT

abundance: NA
j_gene: TRBJ2-6
v_gene: TRBV7-9
d_gene: NA
CDR3aa: CASSLGGSGANVLTF
CDR3nt: TGTGCCAGCAGCTTAGGTGGATCTGGGGCCAACGTCCTGACTTTC

abundance: NA
j_gene: TRBJ2-7
v_gene: TRBV11-2
d_gene: TRBD1
CDR3aa: CASRTGGSYEQYF
CDR3nt: TGTGCCAGCAGGACAGGGGGGTCCTACGAGCAGTACTTC

abundance: NA
j_gene: TRBJ1-2
v_gene: TRBV3-1/TRBV3-2
d_gene: NA
CDR3aa: CASSQESHRGHGYTF
CDR3nt: TGTGCCAGCAGCCAAGAGTCTCATCGGGGCCATGGCTACACCTTC

abundance: NA
j_gene: TRBJ1-1
v_gene: TRBV7-2
d_gene: NA
CDR3aa: CASSTMAGGLIEAFF
CDR3nt: TGTGCCAGCAGCACCATGGCGGGGGGCCTTATCGAAGCTTTCTTT

abundance: NA
j_gene: TRBJ1-4
v_gene: TRBV5-5
d_gene: NA
CDR3aa: CASSHQIYALSTNEKLFF
CDR3nt: TGTGCCAGCAGCCATCAAATTTACGCCTTATCAACTAATGAAAAACTGTTTTTT

abundance: NA
j_gene: TRBJ2-7
v_gene: TRBV18
d_gene: TRBD2
CDR3aa: CASSLKAGKTYEQYF
CDR3nt: TGTGCCAGCTCACTTAAAGCGGGAAAGACCTACGAGCAGTACTTC

abundance: NA
j_gene: TRBJ1-3
v_gene: TRBV5-1
d_gene: TRBD1
CDR3aa: CASSLTGYGNTIYF
CDR3nt: TGCGCCAGCAGCCTGACAGGGTATGGAAACACCATATATTTT

abundance: NA
j_gene: TRBJ2-3
v_gene: TRBV19
d_gene: NA
CDR3aa: CATEQVGRGGADTQYF
CDR3nt: TGTGCCACTGAACAGGTGGGCAGGGGAGGAGCAGATACGCAGTATTTT

abundance: NA
j_gene: TRBJ1-3
v_gene: TRBV6-5
d_gene: TRBD1
CDR3aa: CASSYDRGNTIYF
CDR3nt: TGTGCCAGCAGTTACGACAGGGGGAACACCATATATTTT

abundance: NA
j_gene: TRBJ2-1
v_gene: TRBV7-2
d_gene: NA
CDR3aa: CASSLAGSYNEQFF
CDR3nt: TGTGCCAGCAGCTTGGCGGGGAGCTACAATGAGCAGTTCTTC

abundance: NA
j_gene: TRBJ2-3
v_gene: TRBV5-1
d_gene: NA
CDR3aa: CASRIGGTSTDTQYF
CDR3nt: TGCGCCAGCAGAATCGGCGGTACTAGCACAGATACGCAGTATTTT

abundance: NA
j_gene: TRBJ1-2
v_gene: TRBV29-1
d_gene: NA
CDR3aa: CSVPTGVYGYTF
CDR3nt: TGCAGCGTTCCGACGGGCGTCTATGGCTACACCTTC

abundance: NA
j_gene: TRBJ2-7
v_gene: TRBV30
d_gene: NA
CDR3aa: CAWPRNEQYF
CDR3nt: TGTGCCTGGCCGCGGAACGAGCAGTACTTC

abundance: few
j_gene: TRBJ1-2
v_gene: TRBV27
d_gene: NA
CDR3aa: CASICPQRAGLRDYGYTF
CDR3nt: TGTGCCAGCATCTGCCCCCAGAGGGCGGGGTTGAGGGACTATGGCTACACCTTC

abundance: NA
j_gene: TRBJ1-2
v_gene: TRBV11-2
d_gene: TRBD1
CDR3aa: CASSSPDRGRDGYTF
CDR3nt: TGTGCCAGCAGCTCCCCGGACAGGGGGCGGGATGGCTACACCTTC

abundance: NA
j_gene: TRBJ1-2
v_gene: TRBV12-3/TRBV12-4
d_gene: NA
CDR3aa: CASSPLQGAGYAF
CDR3nt: TGTGCCAGCAGTCCCCTTCAAGGGGCTGGCTACGCCTTC

abundance: NA
j_gene: TRBJ2-1
v_gene: TRBV12-5
d_gene: TRBD1
CDR3aa: CASGLNHRGANNEQFF
CDR3nt: TGTGCTAGTGGTTTGAACCACAGGGGCGCCAACAATGAGCAGTTCTTC

abundance: once
j_gene: TRBJ2-1
v_gene: TRBV4-1
d_gene: TRBD2
CDR3aa: CASSQDRASGGAGNEQFF
CDR3nt: TGCGCCAGCAGCCAAGATAGGGCTAGCGGGGGGGCCGGCAATGAGCAGTTCTTC

abundance: NA
j_gene: TRBJ1-1
v_gene: TRBV29-1
d_gene: TRBD1
CDR3aa: CSVNRGHRVAEAFF
CDR3nt: TGCAGCGTTAACAGGGGGCATCGGGTAGCTGAAGCTTTCTTT

abundance: NA
j_gene: TRBJ1-5
v_gene: TRBV5-5
d_gene: TRBD1
CDR3aa: CASSQGTGEGYQPQHF
CDR3nt: TGTGCCAGCAGCCAAGGGACAGGAGAGGGGTATCAGCCCCAGCATTTT

abundance: NA
j_gene: TRBJ2-7
v_gene: TRBV6-4
d_gene: TRBD1
CDR3aa: CASSETGDTDEQYF
CDR3nt: TGTGCCAGCAGTGAAACAGGGGACACGGACGAGCAGTACTTC

abundance: NA
j_gene: TRBJ1-2
v_gene: TRBV5-6
d_gene: NA
CDR3aa: CASSLAGSGTRDGYTF
CDR3nt: TGTGCCAGCAGCTTGGCCGGCTCCGGGACAAGGGATGGCTACACCTTC

abundance: NA
j_gene: TRBJ2-7
v_gene: TRBV11-1
d_gene: NA
CDR3aa: CASRQRGGGEQYF
CDR3nt: TGTGCCAGCAGACAAAGGGGGGGAGGCGAGCAGTACTTC

abundance: NA
j_gene: TRBJ1-2
v_gene: TRBV6-1
d_gene: NA
CDR3aa: CASSEVSSGSTIYGYTF
CDR3nt: TGTGCCAGCAGTGAAGTATCGTCAGGGAGCACGATCTATGGCTACACCTTC

abundance: NA
j_gene: TRBJ2-3
v_gene: TRBV9
d_gene: NA
CDR3aa: CASSVSGLRAQYF
CDR3nt: TGTGCCAGCAGCGTGTCCGGGCTCAGGGCGCAGTATTTT

abundance: NA
j_gene: TRBJ2-1
v_gene: TRBV11-3
d_gene: NA
CDR3aa: CASSFSREDEQFF
CDR3nt: TGTGCCAGCAGCTTTTCCAGGGAGGATGAGCAGTTCTTC

abundance: NA
j_gene: TRBJ2-5
v_gene: TRBV5-4
d_gene: NA
CDR3aa: CASNPNIGGPNDQETQYF
CDR3nt: TGTGCCAGCAACCCCAACATTGGCGGCCCAAACGACCAAGAGACCCAGTACTTC

abundance: NA
j_gene: TRBJ2-1
v_gene: TRBV6-2/TRBV6-3
d_gene: NA
CDR3aa: CASSVAGFYNEQFF
CDR3nt: TGTGCCAGCAGTGTCGCAGGGTTCTACAATGAGCAGTTCTTC

abundance: NA
j_gene: TRBJ1-4
v_gene: TRBV5-5
d_gene: TRBD1
CDR3aa: CASSGRDRGEKLFF
CDR3nt: TGTGCCAGCAGCGGGCGGGACAGGGGGGAAAAACTGTTTTTT

abundance: NA
j_gene: TRBJ1-4
v_gene: TRBV15
d_gene: NA
CDR3aa: CATSRDGGDNEKLFF
CDR3nt: TGTGCCACCAGCAGAGATGGAGGGGACAATGAAAAACTGTTTTTT